Listed below are T cell receptor beta chains from one sample, sequenced in a study of PD-1 blockade in classical Hodgkin lymphoma. The data were produced by immunoSEQ multiplex PCR, yet TCRdb's version contains in-frame clones alone and is incomplete. The sample shows 120,000 to 150,000 clones, around four fifths of them seen only once. The sample consisted of peripheral blood mononuclear cells (PBMCs), taken before the second cycle of nivolumab. The receptors originated from a human donor with classical Hodgkin lymphoma. CDR3s include the opening cysteine and the closing phenylalanine or tryptophan. The D gene is left open where the match is weak. Only part of the rows carry a size: once, few, many, or a class if the clone is expanded.

D: -
J: TRBJ1-1
V: TRBV7-8
size: -
DNA: TGTGCCAGCAGCTTCGCGGCTGAAGCTTTCTTT
CDR3: CASSFAAEAFF

D: TRBD1
J: TRBJ1-5
V: TRBV5-1
size: few
DNA: TGCGCCAGCAGCTCACTACCAGGGGGTCCTGATCAGCCCCAGCATTTT
CDR3: CASSSLPGGPDQPQHF

D: -
J: TRBJ1-3
V: TRBV6-1
size: -
DNA: TGTGCCAGCAGTGGCCCGCGAGGGGCGGTCTCTGGAAACACCATATATTTT
CDR3: CASSGPRGAVSGNTIYF

D: -
J: TRBJ2-3
V: TRBV10-3
size: -
DNA: TGTGCCATAAGTGAGTCCCCCCCCCGCACAGATACGCAGTATTTT
CDR3: CAISESPPRTDTQYF

D: -
J: TRBJ2-2
V: TRBV25-1
size: -
DNA: TGTGCCAGCAGTGGACGGACAGTAAACACCGGGGAGCTGTTTTTT
CDR3: CASSGRTVNTGELFF

D: -
J: TRBJ2-1
V: TRBV5-1
size: -
DNA: TGCGCCAGCAGCTTCAACGGGGTCTCCTACAATGAGCAGTTCTTC
CDR3: CASSFNGVSYNEQFF

D: -
J: TRBJ1-5
V: TRBV10-1
size: -
DNA: TGCGCCAGCAGTGAATACCAGACAGCCGAGAGGGGCAATCAGCCCCAGCATTTT
CDR3: CASSEYQTAERGNQPQHF

D: TRBD2
J: TRBJ2-3
V: TRBV15
size: -
DNA: TGTGCCACCAGCAGAGCGGGCGGGGGGAACATGTATACGCAGTATTTT
CDR3: CATSRAGGGNMYTQYF

D: -
J: TRBJ1-5
V: TRBV5-1
size: -
DNA: TGCGCCAGCAGCTTGGTGGGCAGGGAGGATCAGCCCCAGCATTTT
CDR3: CASSLVGREDQPQHF

D: TRBD1
J: TRBJ2-5
V: TRBV10-3
size: -
DNA: TGTGCCATCAGGACGGACAGGTCCATAGAGACCCAGTACTTC
CDR3: CAIRTDRSIETQYF

D: -
J: TRBJ2-3
V: TRBV6-5
size: -
DNA: TGTGCCAGCAGTTACTCGATCGCAGATACGCAGTATTTT
CDR3: CASSYSIADTQYF

D: -
J: TRBJ2-1
V: TRBV7-3
size: -
DNA: TGTGCCAGCAGCAAAACCGGGGTAGGGTACAATGAGCAGTTCTTC
CDR3: CASSKTGVGYNEQFF

D: TRBD2
J: TRBJ2-1
V: TRBV28
size: -
DNA: TGTGCCAGCATCCTAGCGGGGACCCAGAATGAGCAGTTCTTC
CDR3: CASILAGTQNEQFF

D: TRBD1
J: TRBJ1-5
V: TRBV6-6
size: -
DNA: TGTGCCAGCATCGACAGGGGAAGTCAGCCCCAGCATTTT
CDR3: CASIDRGSQPQHF

D: TRBD2
J: TRBJ2-3
V: TRBV4-1
size: -
DNA: TGCGCCAGCAGCCAAGCTAGCGGGAGGGCCGGCGATACGCAGTATTTT
CDR3: CASSQASGRAGDTQYF

D: TRBD2
J: TRBJ2-2
V: TRBV18
size: -
DNA: TGTGCCAGCTCACCAGGAATTGGACTAGCGGTGAACACCGGGGAGCTGTTTTTT
CDR3: CASSPGIGLAVNTGELFF